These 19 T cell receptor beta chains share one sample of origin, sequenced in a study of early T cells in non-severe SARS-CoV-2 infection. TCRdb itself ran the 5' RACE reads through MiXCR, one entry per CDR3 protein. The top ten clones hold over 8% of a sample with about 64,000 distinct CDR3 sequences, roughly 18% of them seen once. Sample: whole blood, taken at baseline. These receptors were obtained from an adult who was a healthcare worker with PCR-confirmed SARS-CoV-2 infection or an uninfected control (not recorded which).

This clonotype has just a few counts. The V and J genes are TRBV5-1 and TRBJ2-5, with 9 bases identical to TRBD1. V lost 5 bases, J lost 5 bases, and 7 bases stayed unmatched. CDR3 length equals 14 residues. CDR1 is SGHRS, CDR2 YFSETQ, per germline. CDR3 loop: CASRGQGWQETQYF. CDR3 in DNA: TGCGCCAGCAGGGGACAGGGTTGGCAGGAGACCCAGTACTTC. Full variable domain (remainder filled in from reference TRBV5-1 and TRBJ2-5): KAGVTQTPRYLIKTRGQQVTLSCSPISGHRSVSWYQQTPGQGLQFLFEYFSETQRNKGNFPGRFSGRQFSNSRSEMNVSTLELGDSALYLCASRGQGWQETQYFGPGTRLLVL.

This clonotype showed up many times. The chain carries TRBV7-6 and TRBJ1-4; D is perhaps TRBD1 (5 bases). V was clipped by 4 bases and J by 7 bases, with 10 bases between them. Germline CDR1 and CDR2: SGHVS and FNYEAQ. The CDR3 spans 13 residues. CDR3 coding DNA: TGTGCCAGCAGCTCCCGGAGGGGTGAAAAACTGTTTTTT. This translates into CASSSRRGEKLFF.

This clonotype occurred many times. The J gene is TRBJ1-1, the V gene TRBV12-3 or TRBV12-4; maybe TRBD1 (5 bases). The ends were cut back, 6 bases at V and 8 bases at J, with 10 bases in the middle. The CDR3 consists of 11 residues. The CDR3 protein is CASSRDREAFF. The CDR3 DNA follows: TGTGCCAGCAGCCGAGACAGAGAAGCTTTCTTT.

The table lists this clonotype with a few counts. The CDR3 DNA sequence: TGTGCCAGCAGTTTATACCAGGAGCAGTTCTTC. The encoded protein is CASSLYQEQFF. The chain combines TRBV12-3 or TRBV12-4 with TRBJ2-1; no firm D call. Trimming pared 2 bases from V and 10 bases from J, leaving 6 bases between. The CDR3 spans 11 residues.

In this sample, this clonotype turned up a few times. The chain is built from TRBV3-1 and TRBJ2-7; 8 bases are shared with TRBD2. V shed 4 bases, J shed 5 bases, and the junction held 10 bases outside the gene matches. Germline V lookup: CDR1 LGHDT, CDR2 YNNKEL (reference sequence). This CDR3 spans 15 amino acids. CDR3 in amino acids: CASSLASSGSHEQYF. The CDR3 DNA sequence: TGTGCCAGCAGCCTCGCGTCTAGCGGGTCCCACGAGCAGTACTTC.

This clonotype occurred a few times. The CDR3 sequence is CASSSSGTRRLNEQFF. The CDR3 DNA follows: TGCGCCAGCAGCTCCTCCGGGACTAGGCGGCTCAATGAGCAGTTCTTC. The V gene is TRBV5-1, the J gene TRBJ2-1; 8 bases match TRBD2. Losses at the gene ends were 3 bases for V and 6 bases for J; bases not matched to a gene: 11. CDR1 and CDR2 (germline): SGHRS, YFSETQ. There are 16 residues in the CDR3.

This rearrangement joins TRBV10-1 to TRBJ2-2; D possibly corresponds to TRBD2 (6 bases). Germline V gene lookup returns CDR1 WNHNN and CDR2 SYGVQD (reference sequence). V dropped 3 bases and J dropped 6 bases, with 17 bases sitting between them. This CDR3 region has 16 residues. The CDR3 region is CASSDPTGDQAGELFF. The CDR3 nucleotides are TGCGCCAGCAGTGACCCGACGGGGGATCAAGCCGGGGAGCTGTTTTTT.

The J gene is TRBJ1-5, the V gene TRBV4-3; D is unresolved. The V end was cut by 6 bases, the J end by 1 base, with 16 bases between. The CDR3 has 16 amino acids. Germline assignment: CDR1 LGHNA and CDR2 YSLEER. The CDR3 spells CASSLSARGSNQPQHF. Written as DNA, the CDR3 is TGCGCCAGCAGTCTCTCCGCCCGGGGAAGCAATCAGCCCCAGCATTTT.

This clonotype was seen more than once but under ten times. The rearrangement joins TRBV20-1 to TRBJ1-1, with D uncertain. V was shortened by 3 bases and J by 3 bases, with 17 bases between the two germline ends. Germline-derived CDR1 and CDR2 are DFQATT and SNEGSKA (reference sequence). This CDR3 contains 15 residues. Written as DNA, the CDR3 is TGCAGTGCTAGTGAATTGAGGAGCGGGTACACTGAAGCTTTCTTT. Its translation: CSASELRSGYTEAFF.

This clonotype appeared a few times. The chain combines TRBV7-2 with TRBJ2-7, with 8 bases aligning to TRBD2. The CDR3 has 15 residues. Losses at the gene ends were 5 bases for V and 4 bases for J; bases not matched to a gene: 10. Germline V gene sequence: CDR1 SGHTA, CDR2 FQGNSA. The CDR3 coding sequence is TGTGCCAGCAGCCAGTCGACTAGCGTGAGATACGAGCAGTACTTC. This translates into CASSQSTSVRYEQYF.

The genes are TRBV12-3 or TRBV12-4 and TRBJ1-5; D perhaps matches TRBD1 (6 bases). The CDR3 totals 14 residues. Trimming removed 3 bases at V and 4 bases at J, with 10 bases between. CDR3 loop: CASSLKGGNQPQHF. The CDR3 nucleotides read TGTGCCAGCAGTTTGAAAGGGGGGAATCAGCCCCAGCATTTT.

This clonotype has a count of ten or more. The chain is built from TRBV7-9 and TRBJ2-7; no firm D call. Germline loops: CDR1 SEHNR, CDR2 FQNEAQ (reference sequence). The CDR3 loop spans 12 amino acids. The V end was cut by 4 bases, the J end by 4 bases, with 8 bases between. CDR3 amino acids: CASSSDLYEQYF. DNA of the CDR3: TGTGCCAGCAGCTCCGACCTTTACGAGCAGTACTTC.

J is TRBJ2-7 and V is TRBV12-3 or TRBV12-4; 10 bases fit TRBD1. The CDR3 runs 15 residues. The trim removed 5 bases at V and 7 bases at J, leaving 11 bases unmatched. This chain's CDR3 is CASSDRDRGFGEQYF. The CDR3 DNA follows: TGTGCCAGCAGTGACCGGGACAGGGGATTTGGAGAGCAGTACTTC.

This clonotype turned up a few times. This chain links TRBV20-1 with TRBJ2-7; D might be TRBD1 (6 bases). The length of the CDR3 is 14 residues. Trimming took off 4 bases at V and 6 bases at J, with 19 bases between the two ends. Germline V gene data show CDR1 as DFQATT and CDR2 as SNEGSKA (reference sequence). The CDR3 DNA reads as TGCAGTGCTAAGATTCAGGGGCGTGGGGCCGAGCAGTACTTC. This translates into CSAKIQGRGAEQYF.

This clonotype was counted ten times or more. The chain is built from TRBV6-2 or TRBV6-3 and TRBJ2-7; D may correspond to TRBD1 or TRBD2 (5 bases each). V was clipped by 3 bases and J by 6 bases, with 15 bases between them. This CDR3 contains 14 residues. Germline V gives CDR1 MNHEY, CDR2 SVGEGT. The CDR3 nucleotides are TGTGCCAGCAGTTATTCGGGGACGCGTCGCGAGCAGTACTTC. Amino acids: CASSYSGTRREQYF.

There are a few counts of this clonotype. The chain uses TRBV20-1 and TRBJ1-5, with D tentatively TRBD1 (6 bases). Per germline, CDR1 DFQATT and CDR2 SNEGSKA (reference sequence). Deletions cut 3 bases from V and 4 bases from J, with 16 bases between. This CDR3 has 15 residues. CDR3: CSASKEGQLNQPQHF. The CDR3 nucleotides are TGCAGTGCTAGTAAAGAAGGACAGCTTAATCAGCCCCAGCATTTT.

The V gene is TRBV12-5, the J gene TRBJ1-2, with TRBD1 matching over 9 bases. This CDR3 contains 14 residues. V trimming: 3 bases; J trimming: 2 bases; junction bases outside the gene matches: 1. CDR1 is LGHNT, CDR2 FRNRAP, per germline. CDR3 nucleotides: TGTGCTAGTGGTTTAGGACAGGGGAACTATGGCTACACCTTC. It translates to CASGLGQGNYGYTF.

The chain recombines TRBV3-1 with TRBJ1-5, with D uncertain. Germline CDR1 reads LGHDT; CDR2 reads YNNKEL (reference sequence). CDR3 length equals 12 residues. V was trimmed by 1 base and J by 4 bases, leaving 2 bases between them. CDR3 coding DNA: TGTGCCAGCAGCCAAGGTAATCAGCCCCAGCATTTT. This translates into CASSQGNQPQHF.

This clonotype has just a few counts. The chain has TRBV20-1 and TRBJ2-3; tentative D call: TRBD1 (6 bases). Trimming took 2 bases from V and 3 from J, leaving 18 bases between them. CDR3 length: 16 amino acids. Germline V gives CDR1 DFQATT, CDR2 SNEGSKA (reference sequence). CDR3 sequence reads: CSARPLRGSGTDTQYF. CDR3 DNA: TGCAGTGCTAGACCCCTGAGGGGGAGCGGAACAGATACGCAGTATTTT.